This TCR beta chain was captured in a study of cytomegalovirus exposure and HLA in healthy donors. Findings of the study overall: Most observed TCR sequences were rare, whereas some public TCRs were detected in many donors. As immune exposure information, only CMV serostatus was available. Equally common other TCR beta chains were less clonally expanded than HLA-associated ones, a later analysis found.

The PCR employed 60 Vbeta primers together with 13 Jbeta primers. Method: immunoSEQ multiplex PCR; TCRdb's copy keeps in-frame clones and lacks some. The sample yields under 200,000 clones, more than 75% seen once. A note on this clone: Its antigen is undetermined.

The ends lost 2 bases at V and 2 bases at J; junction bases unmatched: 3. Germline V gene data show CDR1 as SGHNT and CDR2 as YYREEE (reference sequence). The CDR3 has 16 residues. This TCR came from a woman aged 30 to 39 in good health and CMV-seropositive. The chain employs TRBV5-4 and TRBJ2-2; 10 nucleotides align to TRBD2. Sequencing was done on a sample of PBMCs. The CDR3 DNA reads TGTGCCAGCAGCTTCGGACTAGCGGAAAACACCGGGGAGCTGTTTTTT. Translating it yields CASSFGLAENTGELFF. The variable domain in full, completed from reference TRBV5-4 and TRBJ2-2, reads ETGVTQSPTHLIKTRGQQVTLRCSSQSGHNTVSWYQQALGQGPQFIFQYYREEENGRGNFPPRFSGLQFPNYSSELNVNALELDDSALYLCASSFGLAENTGELFFGEGSRLTVL.